The 22 T cell receptor beta chains given below trace back to one sample, sequenced in a study of identical twins. TCRdb called the 5' RACE reads again in MiXCR, with one record for every CDR3 protein. Among 1.5 million to 2 million distinct CDR3 sequences listed, about 31% were seen once. The material sequenced was cord blood. The receptor source for this set is a newborn girl in good health.

This chain uses TRBV11-2 with TRBJ2-7, with 8 bases aligning to TRBD2. CDR1 and CDR2 from the germline V gene are SGHAT and FQNNGV. The CDR3 has 18 residues. V lost 1 base to trimming and J lost 3 bases; unmatched junction nucleotides: 14. Written as DNA, the CDR3 is TGTGCCAGCAGCTTAGGGAGTCCTTTAACCGGGACTAGCTACGAGCAGTACTTC. Translated, it gives CASSLGSPLTGTSYEQYF.

V gene TRBV6-6 combines with J gene TRBJ2-5; tentatively, D is TRBD2 (6 bases). V was shortened by 6 bases and J by 4 bases, with 18 bases between the two germline ends. Germline CDR1 and CDR2: MNHNY and SVGAGI (reference sequence). This CDR3 comprises 15 residues. The chain's CDR3 is CASSRGVGRGETQYF. The CDR3 nucleotides read TGTGCCAGCAGCCGCGGGGTGGGCCGCGGAGAGACCCAGTACTTC.

This clonotype came up a few times. The chain has TRBV5-6 and TRBJ2-5, with 7 bases lining up with TRBD2. CDR1 SGHDT and CDR2 YYEEEE come from the germline V gene. This CDR3 is built from 15 residues. The V and J ends lost 0 bases and 4 bases, in that order; junction bases with no gene match: 6. CDR3 bases: TGTGCCAGCAGCTTGGGTGGACTAGACGGAGAGACCCAGTACTTC. Amino acid sequence: CASSLGGLDGETQYF.

The chain employs TRBV20-1 and TRBJ1-1, with TRBD1 identical over 9 bases. With V trimmed by 1 base and J by 9 bases, 6 bases remained unmatched. CDR1 and CDR2 (germline): DFQATT, SNEGSKA (reference sequence). The CDR3 totals 13 residues. CDR3 sequence reads: CSARVRDREQAFF. The CDR3 DNA is TGCAGTGCTAGAGTACGGGACAGGGAGCAAGCTTTCTTT.

This clonotype was observed a few times. This chain links TRBV4-2 with TRBJ2-7, with D perhaps matching TRBD2 (5 bases). There are 15 residues in the CDR3. V gave up 1 base and J gave up 0 bases, with 10 bases separating them. The germline CDR1 and CDR2 sequences are LGHNA and YNFKEQ. The CDR3 bases are TGTGCCAGCAGCCAAGTGGTCGGGGACTCCTACGAGCAGTACTTC. Translation gives CASSQVVGDSYEQYF.

Note on this clonotype: A read error may account for a junction end that differs from germline. The chain carries TRBV7-2 and TRBJ2-3; D is uncertain. This CDR3 spans 13 amino acids. Germline-derived CDR1 and CDR2 are SGHTA and FQGNSA. CDR3 DNA sequence: TGTGCCGGCAGCTCCCCCCTCTTGGATACGCAGTATTTT. Translating it yields CAGSSPLLDTQYF. Looking up the rest from reference TRBV7-2 and TRBJ2-3 gives the full variable domain: GAGVSQSPSNKVTEKGKDVELRCDPISGHTALYWYRQSLGQGLEFLIYFQGNSAPDKSGLPSDRFSAERTGGSVSTLTIQRTQQEDSAVYLCAGSSPLLDTQYFGPGTRLTVL.

This clonotype was observed a single time. This chain links TRBV7-2 with TRBJ1-1, with 8 bases that match TRBD1. There are 18 residues in the CDR3. CDR1 and CDR2 (germline): SGHTA, FQGNSA. The trim removed 1 base at V and 2 bases at J, leaving 12 bases unmatched. The CDR3 protein is CASSLGSGTGPSNTEAFF. The CDR3 DNA sequence: TGTGCCAGCAGCTTAGGGTCCGGGACAGGACCCTCTAACACTGAAGCTTTCTTT.

This chain joins TRBV7-9 and TRBJ2-5; 10 bases agree with TRBD1. The CDR3 is 17 residues long. The germline CDR1 and CDR2 sequences are SEHNR and FQNEAQ (reference sequence). J was trimmed by 5 bases and V by 0 bases; bases with no gene match: 9. The CDR3: CASSLANLGQGSETQYF. In DNA form, the CDR3 reads TGTGCCAGCAGCTTAGCGAATTTGGGACAGGGGTCGGAGACCCAGTACTTC. The complete variable domain, with remaining parts taken from reference TRBV7-9 and TRBJ2-5, reads DTGVSQNPRHKITKRGQNVTFRCDPISEHNRLYWYRQTLGQGPEFLTYFQNEAQLEKSRLLSDRFSAERPKGSFSTLEIQRTEQGDSAMYLCASSLANLGQGSETQYFGPGTRLLVL.

The V gene is TRBV12-3 or TRBV12-4, the J gene TRBJ2-3; tentatively, D is TRBD1 or TRBD2 (6 bases each). The CDR3 has 16 amino acids. V was clipped by 6 bases and J by 2 bases, with 18 bases between them. The CDR3 DNA sequence: TGTGCCAGCAGGCTCGGGACCCGGGGGCACACAGATACGCAGTATTTT. Translated: CASRLGTRGHTDTQYF.

The genes are TRBV27 and TRBJ2-3, with no clear D. This CDR3 contains 18 residues. Germline CDR1 is MNHEY and CDR2 is SMNVEV (reference sequence). Deletions cut 0 bases from V and 1 base from J, with 17 bases between. The CDR3 nucleotides are TGTGCCAGCAGTTTATCGCCGTTCACTCTGTCCGGCACAGATACGCAGTATTTT. Encoded protein: CASSLSPFTLSGTDTQYF.

In its sample, this clonotype was seen a few times. CDR3 region: CASTKGDEQYF. DNA of the CDR3: TGTGCCAGCACTAAAGGGGACGAGCAGTACTTC. The rearrangement links TRBV6-5 to TRBJ2-7, with D perhaps matching TRBD1 (5 bases). The CDR3 contains 11 residues. V lost 7 bases to trimming and J lost 5 bases, with 9 bases between them. The germline V gene has CDR1 MNHEY and CDR2 SVGAGI.

V gene TRBV10-3 combines with J gene TRBJ2-1, with D tentatively TRBD2 (6 bases). CDR1 is ENHRY, CDR2 SYGVKD, per germline. This CDR3 is built from 14 residues. Trimming pared 0 bases from V and 4 bases from J, leaving 7 bases between. CDR3 amino acids: CAISESRGYNEQFF. The CDR3 DNA sequence: TGTGCCATCAGTGAGTCCCGGGGGTACAATGAGCAGTTCTTC.

V is TRBV11-2 and J is TRBJ2-5, with unresolved D. Germline assignment: CDR1 SGHAT and CDR2 FQNNGV. Trimming removed 5 bases from V and 0 bases from J, with 16 bases in between. CDR3 size: 16 residues. The CDR3 loop is CASSISAILNQETQYF. In nucleotides, the CDR3 is TGTGCCAGCAGCATCAGTGCCATCCTGAACCAAGAGACCCAGTACTTC.

The table lists this clonotype with a few counts. The chain uses TRBV12-3 or TRBV12-4 and TRBJ1-5; maybe TRBD1 (5 bases). This CDR3 spans 15 amino acids. Trimming took 2 bases from V and 1 from J, leaving 9 bases between them. CDR3 DNA sequence: TGTGCCAGCAGTTTACCGGGGGGGAGCAATCAGCCCCAGCATTTT. As protein: CASSLPGGSNQPQHF.

V usage is TRBV11-3 and J usage is TRBJ2-2; D may be TRBD1 (5 bases). The CDR3 totals 12 residues. The V gene lost 4 bases and the J gene lost 9 bases, with 9 bases spanning the gap. Germline V gene lookup returns CDR1 SGHNT and CDR2 YENEEA. As DNA, the CDR3 is TGTGCCAGCAGCTCAAGGGGTCGGGAGCTGTTTTTT. It yields the protein CASSSRGRELFF.

The chain recombines TRBV28 with TRBJ2-1, with D uncertain. The CDR3 has 13 residues. Germline CDR1 and CDR2: MDHEN and SYDVKM. Between the trimmed V and J ends, which lost 6 bases and 8 bases, there was a span of 14 bases. The chain's CDR3 is CASRPTPRDEQFF. CDR3 sequence (DNA): TGTGCCAGCAGACCTACTCCCCGGGATGAGCAGTTCTTC. Full variable domain (remainder filled in from reference TRBV28 and TRBJ2-1): DVKVTQSSRYLVKRTGEKVFLECVQDMDHENMFWYRQDPGLGLRLIYFSYDVKMKEKGDIPEGYSVSREKKERFSLILESASTNQTSMYLCASRPTPRDEQFFGPGTRLTVL.

V is TRBV6-5 and J is TRBJ1-3; D uncertain. V lost 0 bases, J lost 0 bases, and 9 bases lay in between. CDR1 MNHEY and CDR2 SVGAGI come from the germline V gene. This CDR3 comprises 16 residues. CDR3 in DNA: TGTGCCAGCAGTTACTCACGGCAGAGCTCTGGAAACACCATATATTTT. It is translated as CASSYSRQSSGNTIYF.

The V and J genes are TRBV20-1 and TRBJ2-5; 8 positions match TRBD1. CDR1 and CDR2 from the germline V gene are DFQATT and SNEGSKA (reference sequence). With V trimmed by 0 bases and J by 5 bases, 14 bases remained unmatched. The length of the CDR3 is 17 residues. The CDR3 DNA reads TGCAGTGCTAGAGATCAACGCGGACAGGGAGCGAGGGAGACCCAGTACTTC. Protein product: CSARDQRGQGARETQYF.

A few counts support this clonotype. The CDR3 DNA sequence: TGTGCCAGCAGTTACCTGGGACTAGCGGGGAACAATGAGCAGTACTTC. Protein: CASSYLGLAGNNEQYF. V usage is TRBV6-5 and J usage is TRBJ2-7, with 13 bases identical to TRBD2. After removal of 2 bases from V and 7 bases from J, the junction contained 8 bases not matched to a gene. The CDR3 extends over 16 amino acids. The germline gives CDR1 MNHEY, CDR2 SVGAGI.

The gene calls are TRBV20-1 and TRBJ2-5, with D hard to call. The J call is uncertain, as TRBJ2-7 better fits the DNA end. CDR1 is DFQATT, CDR2 SNEGSKA, per germline (reference sequence). This CDR3 region has 13 residues. CDR3 sequence reads: CSARHNPPGEQYF. In nucleotides, the CDR3 is TGCAGTGCGAGACACAATCCGCCAGGCGAGCAGTACTTC.

Points on this clonotype: A single base separates this from a much larger clone, so it may be a read error. In this CDR3 the conserved last residue, phenylalanine or tryptophan, is missing, so a read error is likely. CDR3 in amino acids: CASSQDLEGHTDTQYL. The CDR3, as DNA: TGTGCCAGCAGCCAAGATCTGGAGGGCCACACAGATACGCAGTATCTT. V gene TRBV4-2 combines with J gene TRBJ2-3; D perhaps matches TRBD2 (6 bases). There are 16 residues in the CDR3. Looked up from germline, CDR1 is LGHNA and CDR2 is YNFKEQ. The germline V and J ends were trimmed by 0 bases and 2 bases, with 12 bases remaining between them.

This chain links TRBV12-3 or TRBV12-4 with TRBJ2-5; 10 bases fit TRBD2. This CDR3 comprises 15 residues. With V trimmed by 2 bases and J by 3 bases, 3 bases remained unmatched. The CDR3: CASSLLAGDKETQYF. Written as DNA, the CDR3 is TGTGCCAGCAGTTTACTAGCGGGAGACAAAGAGACCCAGTACTTC.